Presented here are 32 T cell receptor beta chains from one specimen sequenced in a study of T cells expressing NK-cell markers. TCRdb re-called the 5' RACE reads; one entry per CDR3 protein, DNA not given. Its table records 200,000 to 300,000 distinct CDR3 sequences. Sequencing was carried out using blood T cells: a sorted CD56 or NKG2C T cell subset, CD4+ or CD8+ T cells, or bulk PBMC T cells (not recorded which). The receptors derive from a young man in good health.

The chain joins TRBV5-1 to TRBJ2-1; TCRdb proposes TRBD1, but this gene call is untestable without DNA. Germline V gene data show CDR1 as SGHRS and CDR2 as YFSETQ. This CDR3 is built from 16 residues. The CDR3: CASSLTGQGPYNEQFF.

The chain is built from TRBV4-3 and TRBJ2-7. The CDR3 runs to 14 residues. Germline V gene data show CDR1 as LGHNA and CDR2 as YSLEER. This chain's CDR3 is CASSQRTSSYEQYF.

The V and J genes are TRBV18 and TRBJ2-7; there is no DNA to check the TCRdb D call of TRBD1. Germline CDR1 reads KGHSH; CDR2 reads LQKENI. CDR3 length: 14 amino acids. CDR3 protein: CASSPQGSVHEQYF.

This chain's CDR3 is CASSFLGNYEQYF. The rearrangement uses TRBV27 and TRBJ2-7. The CDR3 contains 13 residues. Germline V lookup: CDR1 MNHEY, CDR2 SMNVEV (reference sequence).

V is TRBV20-1 and J is TRBJ2-2; TCRdb indicates TRBD1, and absent DNA this call remains unverified. The CDR3 runs 14 residues. Germline values: CDR1 DFQATT, CDR2 SNEGSKA (reference sequence). This CDR3 is CSAADTGGTGELFF.

The chain links TRBV5-4 to TRBJ2-5; TCRdb lists TRBD2, though no DNA is available to test this call. The V gene's germline CDR1 is SGHNT and CDR2 YYREEE (reference sequence). The CDR3 is made up of 15 amino acids. CDR3 in amino acids: CASSFGLADRETQYF.

This chain connects TRBV5-1 to TRBJ2-6. The CDR3 is 15 residues long. In germline, CDR1 is SGHRS, CDR2 YFSETQ. The CDR3 sequence is CASSSSLSGANVLTF.

This chain joins TRBV7-2 and TRBJ1-2; checking the TCRdb D call of TRBD1 is not possible without DNA. CDR1 and CDR2 (germline): SGHTA, FQGNSA. The CDR3 has 16 amino acids. CDR3 amino acids: CASSLGLPGSGKGYTF.

V and J are TRBV10-3 and TRBJ2-7; there is no DNA to check the TCRdb D call of TRBD1. The CDR3 length is 13 residues. Germline-derived CDR1 and CDR2 are ENHRY and SYGVKD. CDR3 protein: CAISRPGGYEQYF.

The rearrangement joins TRBV2 to TRBJ2-5. CDR3 size: 13 residues. Germline V lookup: CDR1 SNHLY, CDR2 FYNNEI. The CDR3: CASSGGNQETQYF.

V and J are TRBV12-3 or TRBV12-4 and TRBJ1-6; TCRdb names TRBD1, which stays unverified in the absence of DNA. The CDR3 sequence is 14 residues long. The CDR3 region is CASKRDRLNSPLHF.

The V call is TRBV12-3 or TRBV12-4, the J call TRBJ2-3; TCRdb outputs TRBD1, but without DNA this stays unchecked. CDR3 length: 13 amino acids. This chain's CDR3 is CASSPLATDTQYF.

The gene calls are TRBV4-1 and TRBJ2-2; absent DNA, TCRdb's TRBD2 call cannot be checked. Germline V CDR1 and CDR2: MGHRA, YSYEKL. The CDR3 spans 14 residues. The CDR3 reads CASSQGRRTGELFF.

The chain joins TRBV7-8 to TRBJ1-2; checking the TCRdb D call of TRBD1 is not possible without DNA. Germline V gives CDR1 SGHVS, CDR2 FQNEAQ. This CDR3 has 14 residues. The CDR3 is CASSPRQGAIGYTF.

The genes are TRBV5-1 and TRBJ2-3. The V gene's germline CDR1 is SGHRS and CDR2 YFSETQ. CDR3 length equals 13 residues. CDR3 in amino acids: CASTGSGTDTQYF.

V gene TRBV5-1 combines with J gene TRBJ2-3; absent DNA, TCRdb's TRBD1 call cannot be checked. CDR1 SGHRS and CDR2 YFSETQ come from the germline V gene. The CDR3 sequence is 15 residues long. CDR3: CASTSDGAPTDTQYF.

The gene calls are TRBV12-3 or TRBV12-4 and TRBJ2-5. This CDR3 is built from 13 residues. CDR3 amino acids: CASSLRHVETQYF.

CDR3 protein: CASSFEVWADTGELFF. The J gene is TRBJ2-2, the V gene TRBV5-4. The germline V gene has CDR1 SGHNT and CDR2 YYREEE (reference sequence). CDR3 size: 16 residues.

This sequence joins TRBV6-5 and TRBJ2-3; there is no DNA to check the TCRdb D call of TRBD2. The CDR3 extends over 19 amino acids. From germline, CDR1 is MNHEY and CDR2 SVGAGI. The CDR3 loop is CASSYRPPGLAERTDTQYF.

The chain carries TRBV19 and TRBJ1-3. CDR1 is LNHDA and CDR2 is SQIVND in the germline V gene (reference sequence). The length of the CDR3 is 13 residues. CDR3 in amino acids: CASRDRARNTIYF.

The V and J genes are TRBV7-8 and TRBJ2-5; checking the TCRdb D call of TRBD1 is not possible without DNA. Germline lookup yields CDR1 SGHVS and CDR2 FQNEAQ. The CDR3 runs 15 residues. The CDR3 sequence: CASSSGQGVGETQYF.

The gene calls are TRBV12-3 or TRBV12-4 and TRBJ2-7; the TRBD2 assignment by TCRdb is unverifiable without DNA. This CDR3 has 14 residues. CDR3 sequence reads: CASSPGTSLSEQYF.

The chain combines TRBV20-1 with TRBJ2-2; TCRdb proposes TRBD1, but this gene call is untestable without DNA. This CDR3 has 14 amino acids. Germline values: CDR1 DFQATT, CDR2 SNEGSKA (reference sequence). The CDR3 protein is CSASGQINTGELFF.

The chain employs TRBV7-9 and TRBJ2-7. Germline values: CDR1 SEHNR, CDR2 FQNEAQ (reference sequence). The CDR3 is 14 amino acids. This CDR3 reads CASNYDASSYEQYF.

The rearrangement joins TRBV28 to TRBJ2-7; the TCRdb D gene call, TRBD2, has no DNA to confirm it. From germline, CDR1 is MDHEN and CDR2 SYDVKM. This CDR3 contains 15 residues. CDR3 sequence reads: CASSLGRGPSYEQYF.

The rearrangement uses TRBV11-2 and TRBJ1-5; the D call of TRBD1 rests on TCRdb alone, since no DNA is present to check it. The CDR3 loop spans 14 amino acids. Germline CDR1 reads SGHAT; CDR2 reads FQNNGV. CDR3 protein: CASSLEPTGRPQHF. The variable domain in full, completed from reference TRBV11-2 and TRBJ1-5, reads EAGVAQSPRYKIIEKRQSVAFWCNPISGHATLYWYQQILGQGPKLLIQFQNNGVVDDSQLPKDRFSAERLKGVDSTLKIQPAKLEDSAVYLCASSLEPTGRPQHFGDGTRLSIL.

This sequence joins TRBV5-5 and TRBJ1-2; the D call of TRBD1 rests on TCRdb alone, since no DNA is present to check it. The germline V gene encodes CDR1 SGHKS and CDR2 YYEKEE (reference sequence). The CDR3 has 13 amino acids. CDR3 protein: CASSLGHTRGYTF.

The genes are TRBV4-2 and TRBJ2-5; TCRdb's D call of TRBD1 is untestable without DNA. There are 14 residues in the CDR3. Germline V gene lookup returns CDR1 LGHNA and CDR2 YNFKEQ. CDR3 sequence reads: CASSQGDRQETQYF.

The genes are TRBV12-3 or TRBV12-4 and TRBJ1-6; TCRdb returns TRBD1, unconfirmable since there is no DNA. This CDR3 spans 14 amino acids. CDR3 protein: CASSSGQYNSPLHF.

The V and J genes are TRBV6-5 and TRBJ2-3; TCRdb outputs TRBD2, but without DNA this stays unchecked. In germline, CDR1 is MNHEY, CDR2 SVGAGI. The CDR3 extends over 16 amino acids. The CDR3 region is CASSYSELAVLDTQYF.

This rearrangement joins TRBV20-1 to TRBJ1-2; TCRdb's assignment of TRBD1 cannot be checked, as there is no DNA. Germline CDR1 and CDR2: DFQATT and SNEGSKA (reference sequence). This CDR3 comprises 11 residues. The CDR3 sequence is CSVGHIYGYTF.

The rearrangement links TRBV28 to TRBJ1-2; TCRdb selects TRBD1, and the lack of DNA leaves this call unchecked. The CDR3 sequence is 16 residues long. Germline V gene lookup returns CDR1 MDHEN and CDR2 SYDVKM. The CDR3 loop reads CASSSIGTGVKGGYTF.